What follows describes a single T cell receptor (beta chain). This sample is part of a study of OX40 agonist ivuxolimab in advanced cancers. Collection of blood occurred at baseline, at cycle 4 day 1, and at cycle 7 day 1. TCRdb's table, derived via immunoSEQ multiplex PCR, lists solely in-frame clones and lacks some. The data contain around 11,000 clones, about 60% of them singletons. CDR3 length: 16 amino acids. Germline V CDR1 and CDR2: MDHEN, SYDVKM. J gave up 1 base and V 7 bases, and 10 bases lay outside the gene matches. The receptor's source is an adult with an advanced solid tumor such as melanoma, head and neck, liver or kidney cancer. This sequence joins TRBV28 and TRBJ2-5; 9 bases agree with TRBD1. The sample consisted of CD4+ or CD8+ T cells sorted from blood, taken in a trial of the OX40 agonist ivuxolimab. The CDR3 DNA reads TGTGCCAGCACCCCTAGGGAACAGGGGGCCCAAGAGACCCAGTACTTC. Translating gives CASTPREQGAQETQYF.